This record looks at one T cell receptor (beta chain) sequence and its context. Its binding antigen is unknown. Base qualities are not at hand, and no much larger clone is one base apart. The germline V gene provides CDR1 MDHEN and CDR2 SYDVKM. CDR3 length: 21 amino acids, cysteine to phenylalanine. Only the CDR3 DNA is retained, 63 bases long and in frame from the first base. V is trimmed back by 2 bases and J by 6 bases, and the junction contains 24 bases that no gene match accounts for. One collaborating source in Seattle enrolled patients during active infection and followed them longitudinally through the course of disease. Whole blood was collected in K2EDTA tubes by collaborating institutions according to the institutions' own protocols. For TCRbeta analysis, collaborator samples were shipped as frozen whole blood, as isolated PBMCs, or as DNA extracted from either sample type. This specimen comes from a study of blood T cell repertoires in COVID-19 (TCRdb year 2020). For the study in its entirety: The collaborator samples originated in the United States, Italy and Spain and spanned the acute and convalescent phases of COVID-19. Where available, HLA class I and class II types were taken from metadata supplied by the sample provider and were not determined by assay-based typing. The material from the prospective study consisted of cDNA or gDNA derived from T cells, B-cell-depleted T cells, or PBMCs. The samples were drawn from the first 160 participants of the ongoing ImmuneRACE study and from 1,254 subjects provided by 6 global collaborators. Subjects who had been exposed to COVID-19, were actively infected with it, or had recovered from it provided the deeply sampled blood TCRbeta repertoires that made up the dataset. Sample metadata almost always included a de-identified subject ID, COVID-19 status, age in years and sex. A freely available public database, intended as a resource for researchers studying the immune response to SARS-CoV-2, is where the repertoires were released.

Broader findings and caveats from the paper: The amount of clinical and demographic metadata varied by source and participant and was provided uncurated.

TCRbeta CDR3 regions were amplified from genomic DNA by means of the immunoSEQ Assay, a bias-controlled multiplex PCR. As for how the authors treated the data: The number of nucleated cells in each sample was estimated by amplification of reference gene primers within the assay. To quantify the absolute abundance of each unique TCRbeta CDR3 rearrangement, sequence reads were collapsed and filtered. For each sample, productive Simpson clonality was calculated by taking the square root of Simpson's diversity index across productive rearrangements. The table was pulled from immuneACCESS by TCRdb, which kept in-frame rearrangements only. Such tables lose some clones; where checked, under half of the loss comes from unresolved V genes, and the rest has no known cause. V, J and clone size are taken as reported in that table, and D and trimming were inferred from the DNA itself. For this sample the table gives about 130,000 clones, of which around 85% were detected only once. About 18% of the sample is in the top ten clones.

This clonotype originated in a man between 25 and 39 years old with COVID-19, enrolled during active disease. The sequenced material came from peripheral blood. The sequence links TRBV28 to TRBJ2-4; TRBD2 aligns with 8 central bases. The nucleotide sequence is TGTGCCAGCAGTTTAAAAGGCAGGAGGGGGTTGCGGGAGGAGTTTGGAAACATTCAGTACTTC. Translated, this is CASSLKGRRGLREEFGNIQYF.